This TCR beta chain was profiled in a study of T cell responses to AZD1222 COVID-19 vaccine (dated by TCRdb to about 2021). About the full investigation: A total of 230 to 250 trial participants underwent TCR sequencing, of whom 207 received two doses of AZD1222 and some 26 received two doses of the MenACWY control vaccine. Enrollment into the trials was organized by age into subgroups of 18-55, 56-69 and 70-plus years, and those subgroups contained roughly 150, 30 and 60 TCR-sequenced participants, respectively.

The sample's time point label is to be understood as: about 28 days (+/-7) after the second vaccine dose. What the treatment or condition label conveys for this sample: meningococcal conjugate vaccine given as trial control. Vaccinee samples came from UK trials COV001 and COV002, including a single-blind randomized controlled phase 2/3 trial of AZD1222 (ChAdOx1 nCoV-19) in healthy adults. For TCRbeta chain sequencing, PBMC samples from trial participants were taken at day 0 and at day 28 after the second dose. Summary of the overall study and its limitations: Because no day 14 peak-response samples were available, the repertoires could be characterized only after the peak T cell response. The 56-69-year group was small, and its depth increase did not reach significance, likely because of low power. Conclusions about previously exposed vaccinees are limited because only 5 or 6 AZD1222 recipients were SARS-CoV-2 seropositive at baseline. A significant rise in spike-specific TCR breadth and depth was observed after two AZD1222 doses relative to day 0 and relative to MenACWY recipients. Reportedly, close to half of the unique spike-specific TCRs recognized epitopes lying outside the regions that are mutated in the B.1.351 and B.1.1.7 variants. Participants were mostly white British, with more females than males. The authors suggested clonal diversity may have been underestimated. The whole spike protein was spanned by vaccine-associated CD4 TCRs, and dominant responses were seen in regions 160-218 and 743-854.

Taken from the germline V gene, the CDR1 and CDR2 loops are MGHRA and YSYEKL. The CDR3 runs 15 residues from the cysteine to the phenylalanine. Only CDR3 DNA is held: 45 bases, read in frame from base 1. V is clipped by 1 base and J by 13 bases, and the sequence between their germline boundaries is 23 bases long. The CDR3 regions of human TCRbeta chains were analyzed by immunosequencing. In the authors' own workflow: TCRs in the repertoires were matched against a reference library of SARS-CoV-2-specific TCRs that had been generated with the MIRA antigen-specificity platform. Breadth was defined as the fraction of unique TCRs that were SARS-CoV-2-associated, and depth was defined as the fraction of total T cells that were SARS-CoV-2-associated. Using the MIRA data, every spike-specific TCR was mapped to the spike region that the TCR reacted to and assigned to either a CD4 or a CD8 class. Log10-transformed breadth and depth values were compared by one-way ANOVA with Sidak's multiple comparisons tests. Sourced from immuneACCESS, this table was stored by TCRdb with only in-frame sequences that have V and J called. A share of the clones is absent; for the studies checked, an unresolved V gene accounts for under half, and the remainder has no known explanation. The V and J calls and clone size come from that table; D and trimming were worked out from the DNA. Recorded for this sample are 95,000 to 110,000 clones; about nine tenths of them occurred a single time. Of the sample, roughly 3.3% falls within the top ten clones.

As for this clone: It lacks a known antigen. There are no base qualities to consult, and no much larger clone falls within one base.

This TCR was recovered from an adult who received the MenACWY meningococcal vaccine as a control. The material sequenced was peripheral blood, taken 28 days after the second dose of the MenACWY control vaccine. The receptor chain draws on TRBV4-1 and TRBJ2-7; TRBD2 is perhaps the D gene, given 5 matching bases. The CDR3 loop reads CASSQASPPRIPKYF. The nucleotides read TGCGCCAGCAGCCAAGCTAGCCCTCCCAGAATCCCAAAATACTTC.